This T cell receptor beta chain derives from a study of cytomegalovirus exposure and HLA in healthy donors (dated by TCRdb to about 2017). About the full investigation: In an earlier analysis of 587 of the donors, 276 Gb of sequence data and 95 million to 130 million unique TCR beta sequences from about 190 million T cells were reported. The study profiled the T cell repertoires of around 700 subjects by immunosequencing and related them to cytomegalovirus serostatus. Rather than using new phenotypic data, the later analysis identified candidate immune exposures from TCR beta sequences and from how often those sequences occurred across donors. Donor age, sex, ethnicity and CMV serostatus were collected together with the repertoire data. Roughly 290 gigabases of sequencing data and 70 million to 95 million unique TCR sequences made up an early release that covered approximately 620 HLA-typed donors. To decide whether each TCR beta V gene segment behaved as functional or pseudogenic, an earlier analysis of some 570 of the donors relied on high-throughput TCR beta sequencing. The genetic ancestry cluster associated with self-reported Caucasian donors included roughly 84% of the roughly 390 genotyped donors. Along with the roughly 670-subject first cohort, a separate validation cohort of over a hundred different subjects was used. The study combined high-throughput TCR immunosequencing, statistical association of individual TCRs with disease status, and machine learning to predict cytomegalovirus infection status. A later analysis re-examined previously published TCR beta repertoires from hundreds of donors and added high-resolution HLA genotyping to investigate patterns of TCR occurrence. Every repertoire in the discovery cohort had been generated on one and the same sequencing platform. Among roughly 400 genotyped donors of the cohort, an average of approximately 220,000 unique TCR beta nucleotide sequences was sequenced per donor, of which about 18% were non-productive. HLA typing included class I and class II loci at four-digit resolution. The study aimed to test whether signatures of past pathogen exposure could be identified by cataloging public T cell receptors. In a later genetic analysis, genome-wide SNP genotypes for about 60% of the 666 donors were used, and that subset was treated as a discovery cohort. The number of typed donors differed by locus: about 629-630 for A, B, C, DRB1 and DQB1; roughly 510 for DQA1; roughly 600 for DPA1; and some 450 for DPB1. Four or five DR-DQ haplotypes were handled as single units for association and clustering because linkage in the cohort was strong. The full study reports these points: The sequencing pipeline was judged likely to have produced a cluster of highly shared sequence variants as a technical artifact. In a later analysis, the rate of TCR association differed among HLA loci, with DRB1 alleles having the most associated TCRs and HLA-C alleles having the fewest. For the cohort, immune exposure information was limited to CMV serostatus. The authors suggested that the approach could potentially be extended to other disease states and immunological phenotypes. Specific HLA alleles were associated with some 15,000 TCR beta sequences at a false discovery rate of 0.05 in a later analysis. Broadly in line with IMGT annotations, most TCR beta V segments showed up in productive rearrangements about 87% or about 30% of the time in an earlier analysis of under 700 of the donors. Approximately 18 rarely observed V segments, including chromosome 9 orphons, were excluded from the earlier analysis of about 500 of the donors because counts were too low. HLA typing was unavailable for some donors at each locus, so association tests used only the typed subset. Strong co-occurrence of HLA alleles, especially DR and DQ, made assigning TCR associations to individual alleles difficult. Because the 87-base-pair reads could not distinguish some IMGT-functional V segments, including TRBV6-2 and TRBV6-3, those segments were excluded. Only TCR beta chains were sequenced in this cohort, and the absence of alpha or paired-chain data limited detectable features. Cytomegalovirus status was reported to be diagnosed by the classifier with high specificity and sensitivity in both the original and validation cohorts. In vitro tests confirmed that a few of the cytomegalovirus-associated TCR beta chains recognize cytomegalovirus antigens. A later genetic analysis reported fewer N-insertions in productive TCRs among donors in an Asian-associated ancestry cluster than the roughly 700-donor mean. Across donors, most TCR sequences were observed very rarely, whereas some public TCRs were present in many individuals. Several of the top co-occurrence clusters appeared to be linked to parvovirus B19, influenza, CMV and Epstein-Barr virus, according to a later analysis. A later analysis found that most CMV-associated TCR beta chains appeared HLA-restricted, with HLA associations seemingly driven largely by CMV exposure. The study listed 150 to 200 TCR beta chains as associated with cytomegalovirus. The presence/absence analyses assumed that sequencing depth was roughly uniform across donors, and that assumption may not be true. Compared with equally common non-associated chains, HLA-associated TCR beta chains in a later analysis were more clonally expanded and had lower generation probabilities. A further reported finding was that TCR beta sequences accurately predicted the HLA-A and HLA-B alleles for most subjects in the first cohort. Linkage disequilibrium might explain the correlated functional status among segregating V segments, but an unknown experimental factor could not be ruled out. An association between a missense DCLRE1C variant and V-gene and J-gene trimming of TCR beta chains was found in a later genetic analysis and replicated in an independent cohort.

In total, 500 to 700 healthy bone marrow donors made up the cohort. All cohort members were sampled while nominally healthy, although unrecorded immune exposures were likely present. The donor was CMV seronegative and was included in the group of a few hundred seronegative cohort members. Each donor provided a peripheral blood sample, and peripheral blood mononuclear cells were used for TCR beta sequencing. The Qiagen DNeasy Blood Extraction Kit was used to extract genomic DNA from the blood cell samples. Looking up the germline V gene yields CDR1 MGHRA and CDR2 YSYEKL. The CDR3 contains 16 residues, cysteine and phenylalanine counted. The only DNA kept is the CDR3, 48 bases in frame from the first base. V is cut by 0 bases and J by 2 bases, and the space between the germline ends is 13 bases. Details on this clone: Its specific antigen is unknown.

Libraries were prepared through the immunoSEQ multiplex PCR assay. A mixture of 60 forward primers for TCR Vbeta segments and 13 reverse primers for TCR Jbeta segments was used in the multiplex PCR. The CDR3 region of rearranged TCR beta genes was amplified from genomic DNA with a multiplex PCR assay. The amplified TCR beta libraries were sequenced on the Illumina HiSeq System as 87-base-pair reads. From the authors' description of their analysis: In a later analysis, tens of millions of unique TCR beta chains were counted across the 690 or so repertoires, and roughly 11 million of these chains were shared by at least two donors. Raw reads were error-corrected and collapsed into unique sequences by a nearest-neighbor algorithm in which closely related sequences were merged to remove PCR and sequencing errors. V, D and J gene segments were assigned by aligning CDR3 sequences to IMGT reference sequences. Each retained sequence needed at least a six-nucleotide match to both a V gene segment and a J gene segment. A rearrangement counted as productive if the CDR3 had no stop codons and remained in frame with V and J, and every other rearrangement counted as non-productive. CDR3 was defined by IMGT convention, running from the second conserved V-encoded cysteine to the conserved J-encoded phenylalanine. The earlier analysis of roughly 590 of the donors excluded any sequence lacking an unambiguous match to a single V gene segment. An earlier analysis of about 590 of the donors classified V segments as functional when productive rearrangements were above 56.7% and as segregating when the standard deviation between donors was above 5%. A statistical classification framework was built for diagnosing cytomegalovirus status from the catalog of TCR beta chain sequences. In a later analysis, TCR nucleotide sequences were compared against IMGT/GENE-DB human TR gene sequences so that V and J genes could be assigned. In a later analysis, CDR3 sequences and most-parsimonious VDJ recombination scenarios were assigned using the TCRdist pipeline. In a later analysis, each TCR beta chain was defined by its CDR3 amino acid sequence together with its V-gene family, and reads without a unique V-gene family were excluded. To address suspected cross-contamination and a sequencing artifact, a later analysis removed roughly 580 highly shared, low-generation-probability nucleotide sequences. For each public chain, a later analysis derived a clonal expansion index from normalized ranks of inferred template counts within each repertoire. In a later analysis, generation probabilities were computed using a VDJ recombination model fitted to out-of-frame rearrangements, and the results were checked against IGoR. In a later analysis, TCR-TCR, TCR-HLA and TCR-CMV co-occurrence was scored with hypergeometric tests, and a repertoire-size bias correction was applied to TCR pairs. A later analysis estimated false discovery rates by permuting HLA or CMV assignments 20 times. A later analysis grouped co-occurring TCRs with DBSCAN, adding TCRdist sequence similarity when clustering within HLA-allele-positive subsets. Repertoires with fewer than 30,000 or more than 120,000 public chains, plus five repertoires with anomalous nucleotide sharing, were excluded from co-occurrence clustering. Here the immuneACCESS table is served through TCRdb, limited to in-frame sequences with V and J called. Missing clones are a known gap in these copies; in checked studies unresolved V genes cover under half, and the rest lacks a known reason. That table furnishes V, J and clone size, whereas the DNA furnished D and trimming. The table of this sample itemizes fewer than 200,000 clones. 1% to 1.5% of the sample goes to the ten largest clones.

The receptor's source is a woman in her sixties in good health and CMV-seronegative. Sequences were obtained from PBMCs. Recombination joined TRBV4-1 with TRBJ1-1, with no confident D gene call. The CDR3 amino acid sequence is: CASSQEVVHFNTEAFF. The DNA sequence follows: TGCGCCAGCAGCCAAGAGGTAGTCCACTTCAACACTGAAGCTTTCTTT.